The rows below give T cell receptor beta chains drawn from one sample of a study of blood T cell repertoires in COVID-19. TCRdb keeps only in-frame clones here, not all; method: immunoSEQ multiplex PCR. The sample lists approximately 150,000 clones, over 75% occurring once. Sequences were obtained from peripheral blood. These receptors all come from a woman aged 45-59 years with acute or convalescent COVID-19. The CDR3 runs from the conserved cysteine through the conserved F or W. The D gene is left open where the match is weak. Clone size is not always given. Where it is, it says once, few, many or a class for expanded clones.

D gene	clone size	V gene	J gene	CDR3 protein	CDR3 DNA
-	-	TRBV5-1	TRBJ1-4	CASSFDINEKLFF	TGCGCCAGCAGCTTTGACATTAATGAAAAACTGTTTTTT
TRBD1	few	TRBV4-1	TRBJ1-2	CASSQDLRGMGQGYYGYTF	TGCGCCAGCAGCCAAGATCTTAGGGGCATGGGACAGGGTTACTATGGCTACACCTTC
-	-	TRBV6-5	TRBJ2-3	CASRWTSLSTDTQYF	TGTGCCAGCAGGTGGACATCCCTTAGCACAGATACGCAGTATTTT
-	-	TRBV6-5	TRBJ1-4	CASSSGDTRGELFF	TGTGCCAGCAGCTCCGGGGACACCCGTGGCGAACTGTTTTTT
-	-	TRBV21-1	TRBJ2-7	CASSKTGTGGIEQYF	TGTGCCAGCAGTAAGACCGGGACAGGGGGTATCGAGCAGTACTTC
-	-	TRBV11-3	TRBJ2-3	CASRTRGVITDTQYF	TGTGCCAGCAGGACACGGGGAGTCATCACAGATACGCAGTATTTT
-	-	TRBV5-1	TRBJ2-3	CASGWAESTDTQYF	TGCGCCAGCGGATGGGCAGAGAGCACAGATACGCAGTATTTT
-	-	TRBV7-9	TRBJ1-2	CASSLGSLYTSYGYTF	TGTGCCAGCAGTTTAGGGTCGCTCTATACGTCCTATGGCTACACCTTC
TRBD1	once	TRBV4-1	TRBJ2-7	CASSQTSDRTYEQYF	TGCGCCAGCAGCCAAACATCGGACAGGACCTACGAGCAGTACTTC
-	-	TRBV2	TRBJ1-1	CASSAYRVDTEAFF	TGTGCCAGCAGTGCGTACAGGGTCGACACTGAAGCTTTCTTT
-	-	TRBV30	TRBJ2-3	CAWSKQGRSDTQYF	TGTGCCTGGAGTAAACAGGGAAGATCAGATACGCAGTATTTT
TRBD2	-	TRBV4-2	TRBJ2-3	CASSPGLAGTDTQYF	TGTGCCAGCAGTCCTGGACTAGCGGGCACAGATACGCAGTATTTT
TRBD1	-	TRBV4-1	TRBJ2-3	CASSYRTGAITDTQYF	TGCGCCAGCAGTTATAGGACAGGGGCGATCACAGATACGCAGTATTTT
TRBD2	-	TRBV5-1	TRBJ2-1	CASTPGITSGDYNEQFF	TGCGCCAGCACCCCTGGGATCACTAGCGGGGATTACAATGAGCAGTTCTTC
-	-	TRBV7-6	TRBJ1-1	CASSYNREKGTEAFF	TGTGCCAGCAGCTATAACAGGGAGAAGGGCACTGAAGCTTTCTTT
-	-	TRBV11-1	TRBJ2-2	CASRESLNTGELFF	TGTGCCAGCAGGGAGAGCCTGAACACCGGGGAGCTGTTTTTT
-	-	TRBV29-1	TRBJ1-2	CSVISTPYYGYTF	TGCAGCGTTATCAGTACCCCCTACTATGGCTACACCTTC
TRBD1	-	TRBV30	TRBJ1-6	CAWTPGQGYQSPLHF	TGTGCCTGGACCCCTGGACAGGGTTACCAGTCACCCCTCCACTTT
-	-	TRBV19	TRBJ1-5	CASSIGSRVGYRASNQPQHF	TGTGCCAGTAGTATAGGATCCCGAGTCGGGTACAGGGCCTCTAATCAGCCCCAGCATTTT
-	-	TRBV5-1	TRBJ2-5	CASSLEVNRPEETQYF	TGCGCCAGCAGCTTGGAAGTGAACAGGCCTGAAGAGACCCAGTACTTC
-	-	TRBV27	TRBJ2-2	CASSLAPLGESTGELFF	TGTGCCAGCAGTTTAGCCCCCCTCGGGGAATCCACCGGGGAGCTGTTTTTT
-	-	TRBV9	TRBJ2-7	CASSAEVAVSYEQYF	TGTGCCAGCAGCGCCGAGGTAGCGGTTTCCTACGAGCAGTACTTC
-	-	TRBV18	TRBJ2-3	CASSPVTAHTDTQYF	TGTGCCAGCTCACCGGTAACTGCTCACACAGATACGCAGTATTTT
-	-	TRBV18	TRBJ2-5	CASSLVEETQYF	TGTGCCAGCTCCTTGGTCGAGGAGACCCAGTACTTC
-	-	TRBV6-5	TRBJ2-5	CASSRSFRGETQYF	TGTGCCAGCAGTCGGAGTTTCCGGGGAGAGACCCAGTACTTC
-	once	TRBV10-3	TRBJ2-5	CAIRSVGLETQYF	TGTGCCATCAGGAGTGTTGGTTTGGAGACCCAGTACTTC
TRBD2	-	TRBV7-9	TRBJ2-1	CASSRTSDEQFF	TGTGCCAGCAGCCGGACTAGCGATGAGCAGTTCTTC
-	-	TRBV2	TRBJ1-2	CASSVDTDYGYTF	TGTGCCAGCAGTGTAGACACAGACTATGGCTACACCTTC
-	-	TRBV3-1/TRBV3-2	TRBJ1-3	CASSQVFVAGNTIYF	TGTGCCAGCAGCCAAGTTTTCGTAGCTGGAAACACCATATATTTT
-	-	TRBV19	TRBJ2-6	CASSGTSNVLTF	TGTGCCAGTTCGGGAACATCCAACGTCCTGACTTTC
TRBD1	once	TRBV18	TRBJ1-5	CASSPTGAAEEPQHF	TGTGCCAGCTCTCCCACAGGGGCCGCCGAGGAGCCCCAGCATTTT
TRBD2	-	TRBV18	TRBJ2-2	CASSLGTSGNTGELFF	TGTGCCAGCTCACTTGGGACTAGCGGAAACACCGGGGAGCTGTTTTTT
TRBD1	-	TRBV6-5	TRBJ1-1	CASSFLQGEAFF	TGTGCCAGCAGTTTCTTACAGGGGGAAGCTTTCTTT
-	-	TRBV18	TRBJ2-2	CASSLQLPLVGELFF	TGTGCCAGCTCACTTCAACTTCCGTTGGTCGGGGAGCTGTTTTTT
TRBD2	-	TRBV3-1/TRBV3-2	TRBJ2-1	CASRPTSGRLIGHNEQFF	TGTGCCAGCAGGCCGACTAGCGGGAGATTGATAGGACACAATGAGCAGTTCTTC
-	-	TRBV19	TRBJ1-4	CASRGGGGEKLFF	TGTGCCTCCCGTGGTGGGGGAGGTGAAAAACTGTTTTTT
-	-	TRBV4-1	TRBJ1-5	CASSQEGGSGHLSNQPQHF	TGCGCCAGCAGCCAAGAAGGGGGATCGGGACACCTAAGCAATCAGCCCCAGCATTTT
-	-	TRBV10-1	TRBJ2-1	CASSSEMYNEQFF	TGCGCCAGCAGTTCCGAGATGTACAATGAGCAGTTCTTC
-	-	TRBV6-5	TRBJ2-1	CASSVPNTGFF	TGTGCCAGCAGCGTTCCCAATACCGGGTTCTTC
TRBD1	-	TRBV11-2	TRBJ1-1	CASSPNGQGFGEAFF	TGTGCCAGCAGCCCCAACGGACAGGGCTTCGGTGAAGCTTTCTTT
-	-	TRBV5-1	TRBJ1-2	CASSPRIPPGYGYTF	TGCGCCAGCAGCCCCCGGATCCCTCCGGGCTATGGCTACACCTTC
TRBD2	-	TRBV6-2/TRBV6-3	TRBJ2-1	CASSPHGAGAPNEQFF	TGTGCCAGCAGTCCCCACGGAGCGGGAGCTCCCAATGAGCAGTTCTTC
-	-	TRBV12-3/TRBV12-4	TRBJ1-1	CASSLLLGPEAFF	TGTGCCAGCAGTTTACTCCTGGGGCCGGAAGCTTTCTTT
-	-	TRBV4-1	TRBJ2-3	CASSLSPGQGMDTQYF	TGCGCCAGCAGCCTTTCTCCGGGGCAGGGGATGGATACGCAGTATTTT
TRBD2	once	TRBV5-1	TRBJ2-3	CASSLAGSSGRGADTQYF	TGCGCCAGCAGCTTGGCCGGGTCCAGCGGGAGAGGCGCAGATACGCAGTATTTT
-	-	TRBV7-8	TRBJ1-1	CASSLGEDEAFF	TGTGCCAGCAGCTTAGGTGAGGATGAAGCTTTCTTT
-	-	TRBV21-1	TRBJ1-6	CASSKVRGGQVSSPLHF	TGTGCCAGCAGCAAAGTCCGGGGGGGGCAGGTGAGTTCACCCCTCCACTTT
TRBD1	-	TRBV18	TRBJ2-7	CASSPPNPTGDEQYF	TGTGCCAGCTCACCACCGAATCCCACAGGGGACGAGCAGTACTTC
-	-	TRBV7-8	TRBJ2-6	CASSQRSGGAGANVLTF	TGTGCCAGCAGCCAGAGGAGTGGAGGGGCTGGGGCCAACGTCCTGACTTTC
-	-	TRBV13	TRBJ2-2	CAILAGTNTGELFF	TGTGCCATCCTAGCCGGGACAAACACCGGGGAGCTGTTTTTT
-	few	TRBV2	TRBJ1-3	CASSRQSSGNTIYF	TGTGCCAGCAGTAGACAGAGCTCTGGAAACACCATATATTTT